The source of this TCR beta chain is a study of beta chain features in type 1 diabetes. In this sample, this clone turned up many times. Germline V gene lookup returns CDR1 MDHEN and CDR2 SYDVKM. CDR3 length equals 13 residues. V gave up 11 bases and J gave up 1 base; unmatched junction bases: 7. Sequencing targeted expressed TCRB transcripts, as all isolated RNA had been reverse transcribed. Measured with immunoSEQ multiplex PCR; TCRdb has only the in-frame clones, and not every one. The table shows under 200,000 clones, with about 8.1% occurring only once. The sample consisted of central memory CD4+ T cells from blood. The TCR was taken from a man in his late teens or twenties in good health. The chain is built from TRBV28 and TRBJ2-7; TRBD1 matches 8 bases. Written as DNA, the CDR3 is TGTGCCTCCTACGGACAGGGTTCCTACGAGCAGTACTTC. Its translation is CASYGQGSYEQYF.